The rows below give T cell receptor beta chains drawn from one sample of a study of cytomegalovirus exposure and HLA in healthy donors. TCRdb's table, derived via immunoSEQ multiplex PCR, lists solely in-frame clones and lacks some. The sample consists of 68,000 or so clones, 90% to 95% of them appearing once. Input material: PBMCs. The receptors stem from a man younger than 35 in good health and CMV-seronegative. Both conserved end residues are part of each CDR3. A D gene is named only where the DNA matches it firmly. Clone size is stated in some rows and not others, as once, few, many or a class when expanded.

>NA|TRBV7-3|NA|TRBJ1-1
CASSPWAGVMDTEAFF
TGTGCCAGCAGCCCCTGGGCAGGGGTTATGGACACTGAAGCTTTCTTT
>NA|TRBV7-9|TRBD1|TRBJ1-2
CASSDSTGTGGISYTF
TGTGCCAGCAGCGATTCCACTGGGACAGGGGGGATTAGCTACACCTTC
>NA|TRBV15|NA|TRBJ1-5
CAKGQAGRRNQPQHF
TGTGCCAAGGGGCAGGCGGGGCGGAGAAATCAGCCCCAGCATTTT
>NA|TRBV6-4|NA|TRBJ2-2
CASSELGRDTGELFF
TGTGCCAGCAGTGAGCTGGGGCGCGACACCGGGGAGCTGTTTTTT
>NA|TRBV5-1|NA|TRBJ2-3
CASSLGRSTDTQYF
TGCGCCAGCAGCTTGGGGAGATCCACAGATACGCAGTATTTT
>NA|TRBV7-8|TRBD2|TRBJ2-3
CASSFSPTSETDTQYF
TGTGCCAGCAGCTTTAGTCCGACTAGCGAAACAGATACGCAGTATTTT
>NA|TRBV6-4|TRBD2|TRBJ2-3
CASSQLAGSTDTQYF
TGTGCCAGCAGCCAACTAGCGGGAAGCACAGATACGCAGTATTTT
>NA|TRBV28|TRBD2|TRBJ2-7
CAGSTSGTYEQYF
TGTGCCGGTTCGACTAGCGGTACCTACGAGCAGTACTTC
>NA|TRBV28|TRBD2|TRBJ2-1
CASSLAGGKGEQFF
TGTGCCAGCAGTTTAGCGGGAGGGAAGGGTGAGCAGTTCTTC
>NA|TRBV28|TRBD1|TRBJ1-1
CASSFLDRGLTEAFF
TGTGCCAGCAGTTTCTTGGACAGGGGGCTTACTGAAGCTTTCTTT
>NA|TRBV28|NA|TRBJ1-1
CASIPFGNPNTEAFF
TGTGCCAGCATCCCCTTCGGGAACCCGAACACTGAAGCTTTCTTT
>NA|TRBV28|TRBD2|TRBJ2-7
CASSRGGSSYEQYF
TGTGCCAGCTCGAGGGGAGGGAGCTCCTACGAGCAGTACTTC
>NA|TRBV4-3|NA|TRBJ1-2
CASSPRPPVYGYTF
TGCGCCAGCAGCCCCCGTCCCCCGGTCTATGGCTACACCTTC
>NA|TRBV4-3|NA|TRBJ2-3
CASSQEGPRAGPDTQYF
TGCGCCAGCAGCCAAGAAGGTCCCAGGGCGGGACCAGATACGCAGTATTTT
>NA|TRBV7-6|TRBD1|TRBJ1-5
CASSRDSNQPQHF
TGTGCCAGCAGCCGGGACAGTAATCAGCCCCAGCATTTT
>NA|TRBV11-2|TRBD2|TRBJ2-7
CASSLGILASGEQYF
TGTGCCAGCAGCTTAGGTATTTTGGCTAGCGGGGAGCAGTACTTC
>NA|TRBV5-4|TRBD1|TRBJ2-7
CASSPKQGTSYEQYF
TGTGCCAGCAGCCCGAAACAGGGGACCTCCTACGAGCAGTACTTC
>few|TRBV18|TRBD1|TRBJ1-2
CASSATGVYGYTF
TGTGCCAGCTCAGCCACAGGGGTCTATGGCTACACCTTC
>NA|TRBV7-9|NA|TRBJ2-5
CASSLAAAGETQYF
TGTGCCAGCAGCTTAGCGGCAGCGGGAGAGACCCAGTACTTC
>NA|TRBV5-1|NA|TRBJ2-7
CASSLASNWEQYF
TGCGCCAGCAGCTTGGCCTCTAATTGGGAGCAGTACTTC
>once|TRBV30|NA|TRBJ1-5
CAWSGGGDQPQHF
TGTGCCTGGAGTGGAGGGGGGGATCAGCCCCAGCATTTT
>NA|TRBV10-3|TRBD2|TRBJ2-1
CAISVAGGGDEQFF
TGTGCCATCAGTGTTGCGGGAGGGGGCGATGAGCAGTTCTTC
>NA|TRBV6-5|TRBD2|TRBJ2-1
CASSYSSGEGTQGWFF
TGTGCCAGCAGTTACTCATCGGGGGAGGGCACCCAAGGCTGGTTCTTC
>NA|TRBV28|TRBD2|TRBJ2-3
CASSSPGLAPSRVTQYF
TGTGCCAGCAGTTCCCCGGGACTAGCGCCGTCCCGTGTTACGCAGTATTTT
>once|TRBV7-3|TRBD2|TRBJ2-3
CASSLLGGSGLSSTDTQYF
TGTGCCAGCAGCTTACTGGGGGGGAGCGGGCTATCTAGCACAGATACGCAGTATTTT
>NA|TRBV9|TRBD1|TRBJ1-2
CASSVDRGRAFGYTF
TGTGCCAGCAGCGTCGACAGGGGGCGTGCGTTTGGCTACACCTTC
>NA|TRBV28|NA|TRBJ1-5
CASSSAVLPRDQPQHF
TGTGCCAGCAGTTCAGCAGTCCTTCCCAGGGATCAGCCCCAGCATTTT
>once|TRBV10-3|NA|TRBJ2-7
CAISDRTYEQYF
TGTGCCATCAGTGACAGAACCTACGAGCAGTACTTC
>NA|TRBV7-9|TRBD2|TRBJ2-7
CASSLALAGAYEQYF
TGTGCCAGCAGCTTAGCTCTAGCGGGAGCCTACGAGCAGTACTTC
>NA|TRBV2|NA|TRBJ2-7
CASQTGRSYEQYF
TGTGCCAGCCAGACAGGTAGATCCTACGAGCAGTACTTC
>NA|TRBV30|NA|TRBJ1-1
CAWRETGKGTEAFF
TGTGCCTGGAGAGAAACAGGGAAGGGCACTGAAGCTTTCTTT
>NA|TRBV7-2|NA|TRBJ1-2
CASSPGQVNYGYTF
TGTGCCAGCAGCCCCGGACAAGTTAACTATGGCTACACCTTC
>NA|TRBV4-1|NA|TRBJ2-7
CASSQDSSYEQYF
TGCGCCAGCAGCCAAGACAGCTCCTACGAGCAGTACTTC
>NA|TRBV19|TRBD1|TRBJ2-5
CASSPQDRGLTQYF
TGTGCCAGTAGTCCCCAGGACAGGGGTTTGACCCAGTACTTC
>NA|TRBV5-1|NA|TRBJ1-2
CASSVTTVSLYGYTF
TGCGCCAGCAGCGTGACGACAGTGTCCCTTTATGGCTACACCTTC
>NA|TRBV18|TRBD2|TRBJ2-1
CASSPRDLGTSGRNEQFF
TGTGCCAGCTCACCGCGTGATCTCGGGACTAGCGGGAGGAATGAGCAGTTCTTC
>NA|TRBV28|NA|TRBJ1-2
CASTSTGTNYGYTF
TGTGCCAGCACCAGTACGGGTACTAACTATGGCTACACCTTC
>NA|TRBV7-2|TRBD2|TRBJ2-7
CASSKPGTSGTLKDYEQYF
TGTGCCAGCAGCAAACCCGGGACTAGCGGGACCTTAAAAGACTACGAGCAGTACTTC
>once|TRBV5-4|TRBD2|TRBJ2-7
CASSLGTSGNRFYF
TGTGCCAGCAGCCTTGGGACTAGCGGGAACCGCTTCTACTTC
>NA|TRBV28|NA|TRBJ1-4
CASSRTAREEKLFF
TGTGCCAGCAGCCGGACTGCTAGGGAAGAAAAACTGTTTTTT
>few|TRBV7-8|NA|TRBJ2-1
CASSLLRGSYNEQFF
TGTGCCAGCAGCTTACTGCGGGGCTCCTACAATGAGCAGTTCTTC
>NA|TRBV28|NA|TRBJ2-7
CASSLIPPTLYEQYF
TGTGCCAGCAGTTTAATTCCACCAACTCTTTATGAGCAGTACTTC
>NA|TRBV9|NA|TRBJ2-3
CASTPLEGSGGDTQYF
TGTGCCAGCACCCCCCTCGAGGGGTCCGGGGGAGATACGCAGTATTTT
>NA|TRBV5-5|NA|TRBJ2-1
CASSLEGQYNEQFF
TGTGCCAGCAGCCTGGAGGGACAGTACAATGAGCAGTTCTTC
>NA|TRBV27|NA|TRBJ2-3
CASKSLPADTQYF
TGTGCCAGCAAGAGTCTCCCCGCAGATACGCAGTATTTT